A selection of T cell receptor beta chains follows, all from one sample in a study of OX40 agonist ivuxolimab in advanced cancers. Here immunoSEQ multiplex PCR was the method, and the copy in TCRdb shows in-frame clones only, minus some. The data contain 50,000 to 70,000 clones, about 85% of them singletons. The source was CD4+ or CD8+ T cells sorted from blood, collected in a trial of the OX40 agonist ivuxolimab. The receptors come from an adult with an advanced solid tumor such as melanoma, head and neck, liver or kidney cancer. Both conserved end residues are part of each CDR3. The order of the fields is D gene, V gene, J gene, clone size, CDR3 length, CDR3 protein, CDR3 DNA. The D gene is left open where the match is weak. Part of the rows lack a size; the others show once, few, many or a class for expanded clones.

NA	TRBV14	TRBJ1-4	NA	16	CASSQDRGRGGEKLFF	TGTGCCAGCAGCCAAGATAGGGGACGTGGAGGTGAAAAACTGTTTTTT
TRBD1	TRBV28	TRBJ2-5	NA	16	CASNPAGGISEETQYF	TGTGCCAGCAACCCTGCAGGGGGTATTTCCGAAGAGACCCAGTACTTC
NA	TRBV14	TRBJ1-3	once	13	CASSQDHWGTIYF	TGTGCCAGCAGCCAAGATCATTGGGGCACCATATATTTT
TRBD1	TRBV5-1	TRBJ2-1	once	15	CASSLGTGGYNEQFF	TGCGCCAGCAGCTTAGGGACAGGGGGATACAATGAGCAGTTCTTC
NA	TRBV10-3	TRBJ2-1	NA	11	CAISDGWEQFF	TGTGCCATCAGTGATGGGTGGGAGCAGTTCTTC
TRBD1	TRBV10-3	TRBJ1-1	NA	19	CAISDSQGTGGTFDTEAFF	TGTGCCATCAGTGATTCGCAGGGGACAGGGGGAACTTTTGACACTGAAGCTTTCTTT
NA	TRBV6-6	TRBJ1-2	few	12	CASTQGNYGYTF	TGTGCCTCCACCCAGGGGAACTATGGCTACACCTTC
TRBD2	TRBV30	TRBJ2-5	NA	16	CAWSVRPGLAGGYQYF	TGTGCCTGGAGTGTCCGACCGGGACTAGCGGGGGGGTATCAGTACTTC
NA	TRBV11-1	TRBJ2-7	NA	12	CASSSPTYEQYF	TGTGCCAGCAGCTCCCCTACCTACGAGCAGTACTTC
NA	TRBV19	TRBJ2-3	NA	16	CASSTIEGEKADTQYF	TGTGCCAGTAGTACCATTGAGGGGGAAAAGGCAGATACGCAGTATTTT
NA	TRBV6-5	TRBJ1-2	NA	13	CASSPSPLYGYTF	TGTGCCAGCAGCCCCTCTCCCCTCTATGGCTACACCTTC
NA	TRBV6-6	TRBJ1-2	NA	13	CASSYRGGDGYTF	TGTGCCAGCAGTTACCGAGGGGGTGATGGCTACACCTTC
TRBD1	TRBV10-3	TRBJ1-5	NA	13	CAIRDRVDQPQHF	TGTGCCATCAGGGACAGGGTGGATCAGCCCCAGCATTTT
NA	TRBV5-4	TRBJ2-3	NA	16	CASSLFEGPGLDTQYF	TGTGCCAGCAGCTTGTTCGAGGGGCCTGGGTTAGATACGCAGTATTTT
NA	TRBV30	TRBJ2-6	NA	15	CAWRELGAGANVLTF	TGTGCCTGGCGGGAGTTGGGGGCTGGGGCCAACGTCCTGACTTTC
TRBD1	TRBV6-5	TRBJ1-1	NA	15	CASNRGQGSNTEAFF	TGTGCCAGCAACCGGGGACAGGGATCGAACACTGAAGCTTTCTTT
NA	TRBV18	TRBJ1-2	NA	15	CASSPRQTANYGYTF	TGTGCCAGCTCACCCCGACAGACAGCTAACTATGGCTACACCTTC
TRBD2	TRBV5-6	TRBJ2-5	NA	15	CASSSLAGGLETQYF	TGTGCCAGCAGCTCCTTAGCGGGAGGTCTCGAGACCCAGTACTTC
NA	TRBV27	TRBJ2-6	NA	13	CAVRDSGANVLTF	TGTGCCGTCCGGGACTCTGGGGCCAACGTCCTGACTTTC
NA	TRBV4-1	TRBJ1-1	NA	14	CASSQRALNTEAFF	TGCGCCAGCAGCCAACGGGCCCTGAACACTGAAGCTTTCTTT
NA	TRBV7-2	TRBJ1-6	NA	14	CASSLWGAGSPLHF	TGTGCCAGCAGCTTATGGGGGGCTGGTTCACCCCTCCACTTT
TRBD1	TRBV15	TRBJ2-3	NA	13	CATRDRVTDTQYF	TGTGCCACTCGGGACAGAGTCACAGATACGCAGTATTTT
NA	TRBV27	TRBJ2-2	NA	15	CASSLGGRDLGELFF	TGTGCCAGCAGTTTAGGAGGCAGGGACTTAGGGGAGCTGTTTTTT
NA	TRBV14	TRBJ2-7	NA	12	CASSQNRYEQYF	TGTGCCAGCAGCCAAAATCGGTACGAGCAGTACTTC
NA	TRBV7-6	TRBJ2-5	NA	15	CASSLGGTAARTQYF	TGTGCCAGCAGCTTAGGGGGGACCGCCGCGCGGACCCAGTACTTC
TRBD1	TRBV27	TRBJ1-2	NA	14	CASKRQGRRDGYTF	TGTGCCAGCAAGAGACAGGGAAGGAGGGATGGCTACACCTTC
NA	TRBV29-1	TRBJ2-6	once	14	CSVELDSGANVLTF	TGCAGCGTTGAACTGGACTCTGGGGCCAACGTCCTGACTTTC
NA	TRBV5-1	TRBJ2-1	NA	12	CASSSTYNEQFF	TGCGCCAGCAGCTCAACCTACAATGAGCAGTTCTTC
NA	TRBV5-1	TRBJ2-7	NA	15	CASSSQGGRSYEQYF	TGCGCCAGCAGCAGTCAGGGAGGCCGCTCCTACGAGCAGTACTTC
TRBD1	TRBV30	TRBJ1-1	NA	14	CAWSGHRGNTEAFF	TGTGCCTGGAGTGGACACAGGGGGAACACTGAAGCTTTCTTT
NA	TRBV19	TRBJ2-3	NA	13	CASSPLVGDTQYF	TGTGCCAGTAGCCCACTAGTAGGAGATACGCAGTATTTT
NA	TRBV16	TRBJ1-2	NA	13	CASGQTGSSGYTF	TGTGCCAGCGGGCAGACAGGATCCAGTGGCTACACCTTC
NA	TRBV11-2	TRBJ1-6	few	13	CASSVRVNSPLHF	TGTGCCAGCAGCGTAAGGGTTAATTCACCCCTCCACTTT
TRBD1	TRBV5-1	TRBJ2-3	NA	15	CASSLKTGLSDTQYF	TGCGCCAGCAGCTTGAAGACAGGGCTCTCAGATACGCAGTATTTT
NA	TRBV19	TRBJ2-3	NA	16	CASSIDRVGGTDTQYF	TGTGCCAGTAGTATAGATCGAGTAGGGGGCACAGATACGCAGTATTTT
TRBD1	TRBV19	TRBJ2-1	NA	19	CASSIPRHRQGVIYNEQFF	TGTGCCAGTAGTATACCCCGTCACCGCCAGGGGGTGATATACAATGAGCAGTTCTTC
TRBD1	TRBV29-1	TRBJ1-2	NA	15	CSVEDLKGQGVGYTF	TGCAGCGTTGAAGATCTCAAAGGACAGGGTGTTGGCTACACCTTC
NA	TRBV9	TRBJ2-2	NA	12	CASRTSTGELFF	TGTGCCAGCAGGACGAGCACCGGGGAGCTGTTTTTT
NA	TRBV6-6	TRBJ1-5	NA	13	CAIRRAGNQPQHF	TGTGCCATCAGGCGGGCGGGCAATCAGCCCCAGCATTTT
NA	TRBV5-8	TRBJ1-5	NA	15	CASSQDGGGGFTQHF	TGTGCCAGCAGCCAGGACGGGGGTGGAGGTTTCACCCAGCATTTT
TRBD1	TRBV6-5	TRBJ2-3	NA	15	CASSRKQGWGDTQYF	TGTGCCAGCAGCCGAAAACAGGGGTGGGGTGATACGCAGTATTTT
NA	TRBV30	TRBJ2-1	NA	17	CAWSRIFGSGSYNEQFF	TGTGCCTGGAGTCGCATCTTCGGGTCAGGGTCCTACAATGAGCAGTTCTTC
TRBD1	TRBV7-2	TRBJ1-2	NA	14	CASSWRQGAGGYTF	TGTGCCAGCAGCTGGAGACAGGGGGCTGGAGGCTACACCTTC
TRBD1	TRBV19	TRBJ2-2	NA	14	CASRKGAGTGELFF	TGTGCCAGTAGAAAGGGGGCGGGCACCGGGGAGCTGTTTTTT
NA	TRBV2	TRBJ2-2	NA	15	CASSVLVTTTGELFF	TGTGCCAGCAGTGTTTTGGTGACCACGACCGGGGAGCTGTTTTTT
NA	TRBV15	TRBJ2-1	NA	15	CATSSTPSSYNEQFF	TGTGCCACCAGCTCCACCCCGAGCTCCTACAATGAGCAGTTCTTC
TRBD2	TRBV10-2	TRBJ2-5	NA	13	CASRRGGQETQYF	TGCGCCAGCAGACGGGGGGGCCAAGAGACCCAGTACTTC
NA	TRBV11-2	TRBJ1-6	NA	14	CASSPLGGRSPLHF	TGTGCCAGCAGCCCCCTGGGGGGGAGATCACCCCTCCACTTT
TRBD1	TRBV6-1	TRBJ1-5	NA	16	CASREKTGPGNQPQHF	TGTGCCAGCAGGGAAAAGACAGGGCCGGGCAATCAGCCCCAGCATTTT
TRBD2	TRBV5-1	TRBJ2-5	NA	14	CASSAQRGRETQYF	TGCGCCAGCAGCGCCCAGCGGGGCAGGGAGACCCAGTACTTC
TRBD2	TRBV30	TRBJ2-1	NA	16	CAWSPQAGGVYNEQFF	TGTGCCTGGAGCCCTCAAGCGGGAGGGGTATACAATGAGCAGTTCTTC
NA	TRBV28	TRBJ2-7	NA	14	CASRGGLISYEQYF	TGTGCCAGCAGGGGGGGGCTGATTTCCTACGAGCAGTACTTC
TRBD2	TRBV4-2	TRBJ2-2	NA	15	CASSLELGRAGELFF	TGTGCCAGCAGCTTGGAGTTGGGGAGGGCCGGGGAGCTGTTTTTT
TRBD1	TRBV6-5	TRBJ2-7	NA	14	CASRRDRAGNEQYF	TGTGCCAGCAGACGGGACAGGGCTGGTAACGAGCAGTACTTC
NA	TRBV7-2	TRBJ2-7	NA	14	CASSLAHRASEQYF	TGTGCCAGCAGCTTAGCGCACAGGGCGAGCGAGCAGTACTTC
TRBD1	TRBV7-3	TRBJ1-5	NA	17	CASSSPDRDYSNQPQHF	TGTGCCAGCAGCTCCCCGGACAGGGATTATAGCAATCAGCCCCAGCATTTT
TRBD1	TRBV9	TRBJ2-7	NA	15	CASSPHRDSSYEQYF	TGTGCCAGCAGCCCCCACCGGGACAGTTCCTACGAGCAGTACTTC
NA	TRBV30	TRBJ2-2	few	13	CAWRPTGAGELFF	TGTGCCTGGAGACCTACTGGCGCCGGGGAGCTGTTTTTT
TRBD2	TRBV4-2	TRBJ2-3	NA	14	CASSRDSGLDTQYF	TGTGCCAGCAGCCGTGATAGCGGGCTTGATACGCAGTATTTT